This entry concerns a single T cell receptor beta chain. Flow cytometry had shown expanded CD8+CD57+ cells in the patients chosen for sequencing. As a group, the patients uniformly had severe acquired aplastic anemia. The sample originates from a study of CD8+CD57+ T cells in acquired aplastic anemia. It was genomic DNA that served as the template for profiling TCR beta VDJ and CDR3. TCRdb ran MiXCR on the reads and lists one entry per CDR3 protein. The data show some 180,000 distinct CDR3 sequences, with roughly 63% seen just once and about 39% held by the top ten. This sequence originates from a human donor with aplastic anemia. The specimen sequenced was sorted CD4+, CD8+, or CD8+CD57+ T cells (not recorded which) from PBMCs.

This CDR3 reads CAISQGQGNEQYF. DNA of the CDR3: TGTGCCATCAGCCAGGGACAGGGGAACGAGCAGTACTTC. V gene TRBV10-3 combines with J gene TRBJ2-7, with TRBD1 matching over 10 bases. V was clipped by 6 bases and J by 5 bases; unmatched bases: 4. Germline V gives CDR1 ENHRY, CDR2 SYGVKD. The CDR3 length is 13 residues.